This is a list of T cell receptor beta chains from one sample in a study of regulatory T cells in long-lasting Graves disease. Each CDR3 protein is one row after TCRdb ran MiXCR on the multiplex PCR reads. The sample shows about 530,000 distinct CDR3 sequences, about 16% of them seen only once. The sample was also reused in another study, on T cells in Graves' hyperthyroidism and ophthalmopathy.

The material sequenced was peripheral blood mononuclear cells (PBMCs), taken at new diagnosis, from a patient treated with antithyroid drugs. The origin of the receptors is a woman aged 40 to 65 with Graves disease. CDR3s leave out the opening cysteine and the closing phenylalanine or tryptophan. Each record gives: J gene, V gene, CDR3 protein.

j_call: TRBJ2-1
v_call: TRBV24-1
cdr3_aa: ATQLAGGSHNEQF

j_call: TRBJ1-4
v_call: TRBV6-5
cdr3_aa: ASSYSYRGSTNEKLF

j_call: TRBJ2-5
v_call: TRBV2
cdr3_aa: ASSVWTGETQY

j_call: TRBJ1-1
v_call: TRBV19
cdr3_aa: ASSPGEVNTEAF

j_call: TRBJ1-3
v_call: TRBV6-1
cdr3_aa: ASSTAHTGNTIY

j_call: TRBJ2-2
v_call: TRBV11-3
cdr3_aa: ASSLGTGNAGELF

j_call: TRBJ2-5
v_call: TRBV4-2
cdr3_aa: ASSQIQAPQETQY

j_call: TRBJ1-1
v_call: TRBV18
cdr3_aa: ASLLGRAGDTEAF

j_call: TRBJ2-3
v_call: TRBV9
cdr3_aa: ASSEEGLSTDTQY

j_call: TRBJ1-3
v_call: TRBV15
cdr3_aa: ATSTGISGNTIY

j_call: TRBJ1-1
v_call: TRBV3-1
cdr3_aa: ASSPTGVVNTEAF

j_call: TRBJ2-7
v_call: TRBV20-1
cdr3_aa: SVRDRDYEQY

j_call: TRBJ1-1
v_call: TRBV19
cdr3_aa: ASSPYGGDSNTEAF

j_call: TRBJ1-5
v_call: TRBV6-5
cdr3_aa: ASSYEPRQGPRQPQH

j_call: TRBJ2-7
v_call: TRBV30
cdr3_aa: AWSPGPGPYEQY

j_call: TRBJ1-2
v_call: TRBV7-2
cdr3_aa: ASSPTSNTGYGYT

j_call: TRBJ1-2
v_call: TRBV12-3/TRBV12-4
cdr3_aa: ASSSAAGGYGYT

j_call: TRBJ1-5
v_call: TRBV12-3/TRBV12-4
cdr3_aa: ASSVAGTGSQPQH

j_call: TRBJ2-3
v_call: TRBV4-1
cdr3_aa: ASSHPPGGGVDTQY

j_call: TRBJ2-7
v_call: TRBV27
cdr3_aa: ASSGRASGGARYEQY

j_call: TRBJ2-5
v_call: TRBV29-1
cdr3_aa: SVAGAEETQY

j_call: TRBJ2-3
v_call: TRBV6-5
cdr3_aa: ASSYSNPGHGATDTQY

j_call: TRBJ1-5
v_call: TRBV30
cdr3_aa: AWSRGTVNQPQH

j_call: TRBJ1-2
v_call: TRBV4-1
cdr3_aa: ASSQDSAANYGFT

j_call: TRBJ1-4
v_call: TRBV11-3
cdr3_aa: ASSQRTGLSTNEKLF

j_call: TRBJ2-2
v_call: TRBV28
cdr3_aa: ASSDPGRGSNTGELF

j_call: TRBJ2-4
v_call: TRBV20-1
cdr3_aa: SPHPPGKNIQY